The 18 T cell receptor beta chains presented below share a single source sample, sequenced in a study of monozygotic twins with cystic fibrosis. Sequencing used immunoSEQ multiplex PCR; TCRdb keeps in-frame clones, though not all of them. The top ten hold roughly 5.6% of the sample, which has 8,000 to 10,000 clones, 91% seen once. Sequencing was performed on blood. These receptors all come from a boy younger than 10 with cystic fibrosis.

CDR3 sequence (DNA): TGTGCCAGCAGCTACCCGCCGGGACAGGGTTCAGATACGCAGTATTTT. Translating it yields CASSYPPGQGSDTQYF. V gene TRBV5-4 combines with J gene TRBJ2-3; 9 positions agree with TRBD1. This CDR3 is built from 16 residues. Trimming removed 3 bases from V and 4 bases from J; junction bases left unmatched: 9. From germline, CDR1 is SGHNT and CDR2 YYREEE (reference sequence).

The chain has TRBV7-9 and TRBJ2-5, with TRBD2 matching over 8 bases. V gave up 6 bases and J gave up 2 bases; unmatched junction bases: 5. Germline V gene sequence: CDR1 SEHNR, CDR2 FQNEAQ (reference sequence). This CDR3 is 14 amino acids long. The CDR3 protein is CASRISGGQETQYF. Written as DNA, the CDR3 is TGTGCCAGCAGAATATCGGGGGGGCAAGAGACCCAGTACTTC.

J is TRBJ1-3 and V is TRBV10-2, with 7 bases lining up with TRBD1. The ends lost 3 bases at V and 0 bases at J; junction bases unmatched: 5. This CDR3 is 16 amino acids long. CDR1 and CDR2 (germline): WSHSY, SAAADI. The CDR3 loop reads CASSDLDRLSGNTIYF. In DNA form, the CDR3 reads TGCGCCAGCAGTGACTTGGACAGGCTCTCTGGAAACACCATATATTTT.

The rearrangement links TRBV6-5 to TRBJ1-6; D unclear. In germline, CDR1 is MNHEY, CDR2 SVGAGI. This CDR3 is built from 13 residues. V lost 4 bases to trimming and J lost 7 bases, with 8 bases between them. DNA for the CDR3: TGTGCCAGCAGTTCTCGGCTAAATTCACCCCTCCACTTT. Translation: CASSSRLNSPLHF.

The chain uses TRBV6-1 and TRBJ2-7; unclear D gene. The CDR3 length is 12 residues. With 2 bases removed from V and 4 bases from J, the gap between germline ends came to 6 bases. Germline V gene lookup returns CDR1 MNHNS and CDR2 SASEGT. The DNA of the CDR3 is TGTGCCAGCAGTGAAACCCGGTACGAGCAGTACTTC. It translates to CASSETRYEQYF.

V usage is TRBV29-1 and J usage is TRBJ1-1, with D possibly being TRBD1 (5 bases). Trimming pared 6 bases from V and 5 bases from J, leaving 16 bases between. Germline loops: CDR1 SQVTM, CDR2 ANQGSEA. The CDR3 consists of 13 residues. CDR3 sequence (DNA): TGCAGCGTCTCCAGTGGGGCGGGGACTGAAGCTTTCTTT. Protein product: CSVSSGAGTEAFF.

V and J are TRBV5-1 and TRBJ2-6; D call uncertain. V lost 1 base to trimming and J lost 3 bases, with 2 bases between them. The CDR3 spans 13 residues. Germline-derived CDR1 and CDR2 are SGHRS and YFSETQ. The DNA of the CDR3 is TGCGCCAGCAGCTTGAGTGGGGCCAACGTCCTGACTTTC. This sequence encodes CASSLSGANVLTF.

This chain's CDR3 is CASSPGQGAVGDSPLHF. CDR3 DNA: TGCGCCAGCAGCCCTGGACAGGGGGCGGTGGGTGATTCACCCCTCCACTTT. The chain employs TRBV4-3 and TRBJ1-6, with 11 bases lining up with TRBD1. The V gene's germline CDR1 is LGHNA and CDR2 YSLEER. The CDR3 is made up of 17 amino acids. The V segment lost 4 bases and the J segment 8 bases; nucleotides outside the gene matches: 10.

The genes are TRBV5-6 and TRBJ1-1, with a possible D match to TRBD1 (6 bases). Deletions cut 9 bases from V and 2 bases from J, with 14 bases between. The CDR3 has 13 amino acids. CDR1 SGHDT and CDR2 YYEEEE come from the germline V gene. The CDR3 is CATQGMGNTEAFF. The CDR3 bases are TGTGCCACTCAGGGGATGGGAAACACTGAAGCTTTCTTT.

The chain recombines TRBV2 with TRBJ1-1; 8 nucleotides line up with TRBD1. The CDR3 extends over 13 amino acids. From germline, CDR1 is SNHLY and CDR2 FYNNEI. The ends lost 7 bases at V and 7 bases at J; junction bases unmatched: 8. DNA of the CDR3: TGTGCCAGCATCCTGGACAGGGCTAGTGAAGCTTTCTTT. As protein: CASILDRASEAFF.

The rearrangement joins TRBV7-9 to TRBJ2-5; 8 bases are a match to TRBD1. The J call is uncertain, as TRBJ2-7 better fits the DNA end. CDR1 and CDR2 (germline): SEHNR, FQNEAQ (reference sequence). The CDR3 length is 16 residues. The CDR3 reads CASSLSQGTGGYEQYF. In DNA, the CDR3 is TGTGCCAGCAGCTTAAGTCAGGGGACAGGCGGCTACGAGCAGTACTTC.

This clone has only one observation. CDR3 DNA: TGTGCCAGTAATACTGCACAGGGATTCGGCAATCAGCCCCAGCATTTT. This translates into CASNTAQGFGNQPQHF. The rearrangement joins TRBV19 to TRBJ1-5; weak D call: TRBD1 (6 bases). Trimming cost V 7 bases and J 2 bases, with 18 bases left between them. Germline V gives CDR1 LNHDA, CDR2 SQIVND (reference sequence). This CDR3 comprises 16 residues.

The V and J genes are TRBV7-8 and TRBJ2-6; D perhaps matches TRBD1 (5 bases). The CDR3 sequence is 20 residues long. Germline V lookup: CDR1 SGHVS, CDR2 FQNEAQ. Trimming left V 1 base short and J 1 base short, with 20 bases between. CDR3 loop: CASSLVVATGVRSGANVLTF. The CDR3 DNA reads TGTGCCAGCAGCTTAGTAGTAGCAACAGGTGTTCGTTCTGGGGCCAACGTCCTGACTTTC.

The chain combines TRBV11-3 with TRBJ1-2; 7 bases fit TRBD1. Germline loops: CDR1 SGHNT, CDR2 YENEEA. The trim removed 4 bases at V and 2 bases at J, leaving 10 bases unmatched. The CDR3 has 16 amino acids. The CDR3 loop is CASSSWGTTGNYGYTF. CDR3 nucleotide sequence: TGTGCCAGCAGCTCCTGGGGGACGACAGGGAACTATGGCTACACCTTC.

The rearrangement links TRBV30 to TRBJ1-6; D not certain. The CDR3 length is 14 residues. The V gene lost 0 bases and the J gene lost 9 bases, with 12 bases spanning the gap. Germline-derived CDR1 and CDR2 are GTSNPN and SVGIG (reference sequence). CDR3 region: CAWSVQAVGSPLHF. The CDR3 nucleotides read TGTGCCTGGAGTGTCCAGGCAGTAGGTTCACCCCTCCACTTT.

The gene calls are TRBV5-1 and TRBJ1-2, with a weak D call TRBD1 (5 bases). The germline V gene has CDR1 SGHRS and CDR2 YFSETQ. The CDR3 length is 14 residues. Deletions cut 0 bases from V and 5 bases from J, with 11 bases between. CDR3 coding DNA: TGCGCCAGCAGCTTGGCGGGGGACGGGTATGGCTACACCTTC. It is translated as CASSLAGDGYGYTF.

V usage is TRBV27 and J usage is TRBJ1-1; weak D call: TRBD1 (5 bases). Germline CDR1 is MNHEY and CDR2 is SMNVEV (reference sequence). The germline V and J ends were trimmed by 7 bases and 2 bases, with 11 bases remaining between them. CDR3 length: 13 residues. The CDR3 spells CASNPGPNTEAFF. The CDR3, as DNA: TGTGCCAGCAATCCGGGACCCAACACTGAAGCTTTCTTT.

This clone was detected once. This chain links TRBV2 with TRBJ1-5, with D possibly matching TRBD1 (6 bases). This CDR3 has 15 residues. The germline CDR1 and CDR2 sequences are SNHLY and FYNNEI. Trimming removed 3 bases at V and 7 bases at J, with 16 bases between. CDR3 amino acids: CASSDTGGGRQPQHF. The CDR3 DNA reads as TGTGCCAGCAGTGATACTGGGGGGGGCAGACAGCCCCAGCATTTT.